The 32 T cell receptor beta chains reported below all come from one sample, sequenced in a study of blood T cell repertoires in COVID-19. The assay was immunoSEQ multiplex PCR, and TCRdb's table has in-frame clones only and misses some. Among approximately 250,000 clones, about 87% were seen once, and the ten largest hold 0.95% to 1.5%. Sample: PBMCs or T cells enriched from blood (not recorded which). Receptor source: a woman aged 35 to 49 with acute COVID-19.

J is TRBJ1-6 and V is TRBV15; no clear D. CDR1 and CDR2 (germline): LNHNV, YYDKDF (reference sequence). Trimming stripped 0 bases from V and 7 bases from J, with 10 bases between. This CDR3 region has 15 residues. The CDR3 spells CATSRDAFLNSPLHF. The DNA for the CDR3 is TGTGCCACCAGCAGAGATGCCTTTCTAAATTCACCCCTCCACTTT.

This clone was found a few times. V is TRBV15 and J is TRBJ1-4; D is undetermined. Germline loops: CDR1 LNHNV, CDR2 YYDKDF (reference sequence). The germline V and J ends were trimmed by 3 bases and 8 bases, with 10 bases remaining between them. This CDR3 contains 13 residues. The CDR3 here is CATSRSIGEKLFF. The CDR3 region has the DNA TGTGCCACCAGCAGGAGTATCGGGGAAAAACTGTTTTTT.

The genes are TRBV7-3 and TRBJ1-1; no clear D. The germline V and J ends were trimmed by 0 bases and 4 bases, with 9 bases remaining between them. The CDR3 spans 14 residues. In germline, CDR1 is SGHTA, CDR2 FQGTGA. DNA of the CDR3: TGTGCCAGCAGCTTAACATTCTCGGGCACTGAAGCTTTCTTT. Translating it yields CASSLTFSGTEAFF.

The chain links TRBV27 to TRBJ2-6; weak D call: TRBD2 (7 bases). This CDR3 is built from 18 residues. CDR1 and CDR2 from the germline V gene are MNHEY and SMNVEV (reference sequence). Trimming pared 5 bases from V and 0 bases from J, leaving 17 bases between. CDR3 in amino acids: CASSPLAGADSGANVLTF. Here the CDR3 DNA reads TGTGCCAGCAGTCCCTTGGCGGGGGCTGACTCTGGGGCCAACGTCCTGACTTTC.

The J gene is TRBJ2-1, the V gene TRBV18; the match to TRBD1 covers 8 bases. The length of the CDR3 is 15 residues. The V gene end was trimmed by 4 bases and the J gene end by 0 bases; junction bases not matched to a gene: 2. CDR1 KGHSH and CDR2 LQKENI come from the germline V gene. CDR3 nucleotides: TGTGCCAGCTCACGGGGACAGGACTCCTACAATGAGCAGTTCTTC. Its protein is CASSRGQDSYNEQFF.

The chain carries TRBV5-4 and TRBJ1-2; maybe TRBD1 (5 bases). Deletions cut 4 bases from V and 4 bases from J, with 20 bases between. Germline CDR1 and CDR2: SGHNT and YYREEE (reference sequence). The CDR3 length is 16 residues. CDR3 bases: TGTGCCAGCAGCCCTGGGTTCCAGACCGGGGGCTATGGCTACACCTTC. Amino acid sequence: CASSPGFQTGGYGYTF.

The chain recombines TRBV7-2 with TRBJ2-7; D unclear. Germline CDR1 is SGHTA and CDR2 is FQGNSA. The germline V and J ends were trimmed by 1 base and 3 bases, with 7 bases remaining between them. This CDR3 is 13 amino acids long. Written as DNA, the CDR3 is TGTGCCAGCAGCTTAGGGCGCGGCTACGAGCAGTACGTC. Its protein product is CASSLGRGYEQYV.

This chain uses TRBV29-1 with TRBJ2-1; D might be TRBD2 (6 bases). V was shortened by 3 bases and J by 4 bases, with 16 bases between the two germline ends. Germline V gives CDR1 SQVTM, CDR2 ANQGSEA. CDR3 length: 15 residues. The CDR3 loop is CSVEGVSGKYNEQFF. CDR3 sequence (DNA): TGCAGCGTTGAGGGGGTTAGCGGCAAATACAATGAGCAGTTCTTC.

This clone was seen only a few times. The chain employs TRBV27 and TRBJ1-6; perhaps TRBD1 as D (6 bases). Per the germline V gene, CDR1 is MNHEY and CDR2 is SMNVEV (reference sequence). This CDR3 is 14 amino acids long. The V end lost 4 bases, the J end lost 7 bases, and 11 bases lay between the germline ends. In DNA form, the CDR3 reads TGTGCCAGCAGTTCTGGCAGGGGAAATTCACCCCTCCACTTT. Its protein product is CASSSGRGNSPLHF.

The J gene is TRBJ2-1, the V gene TRBV2; D is undetermined. This CDR3 spans 15 amino acids. Germline V CDR1 and CDR2: SNHLY, FYNNEI. The V end lost 6 bases, the J end lost 4 bases, and 16 bases lay between the germline ends. Here the CDR3 DNA reads TGTGCCAGCAGCCGAGACTGGTCGACGTACAATGAGCAGTTCTTC. It codes for CASSRDWSTYNEQFF.

The chain couples TRBV30 to TRBJ2-5; a weak D match, TRBD1 (5 bases). CDR3 length: 15 residues. V was clipped by 3 bases and J by 4 bases, with 18 bases between them. Germline loops: CDR1 GTSNPN, CDR2 SVGIG (reference sequence). The CDR3 sequence: CAWSLPGPGAETQYF. CDR3 DNA sequence: TGTGCCTGGAGCCTGCCGGGCCCTGGGGCAGAGACCCAGTACTTC.

The V and J genes are TRBV5-1 and TRBJ1-1; D unclear. V was pared by 5 bases and J by 4 bases, with 21 bases between. The CDR3 spans 16 residues. The germline gives CDR1 SGHRS, CDR2 YFSETQ. The CDR3 DNA reads TGCGCCAGCAGTTCCCAGGCGGGGATAAGTGGCACTGAAGCTTTCTTT. Residues: CASSSQAGISGTEAFF.

This sequence joins TRBV19 and TRBJ1-1; 10 nucleotides agree with TRBD1. In germline, CDR1 is LNHDA, CDR2 SQIVND (reference sequence). This CDR3 comprises 14 residues. V shed 6 bases, J shed 3 bases, and the junction held 4 bases outside the gene matches. In DNA, the CDR3 is TGTGCCAGTAGCAGGACAGGGGGGCACACTGAAGCTTTCTTT. This translates into CASSRTGGHTEAFF.

This clone was detected only once. The rearrangement links TRBV28 to TRBJ2-3, with TRBD1 matching over 7 bases. This CDR3 is 16 amino acids long. Germline CDR1 reads MDHEN; CDR2 reads SYDVKM. With 6 bases clipped from V and 2 bases from J, the junction kept 11 bases outside the gene matches. CDR3 in DNA: TGTGCCAGCAGCACCGACAGGGAAGATCTCACAGATACGCAGTATTTT. Translated, it gives CASSTDREDLTDTQYF.

The chain combines TRBV7-9 with TRBJ1-2, with TRBD1 matching over 9 bases. Germline V gene sequence: CDR1 SEHNR, CDR2 FQNEAQ (reference sequence). Losses at the gene ends were 3 bases for V and 8 bases for J; bases not matched to a gene: 10. The CDR3 is 15 amino acids. CDR3: CASSFYAGQGDGYTF. The CDR3 coding sequence is TGTGCCAGCAGCTTTTATGCGGGACAGGGAGACGGCTACACCTTC.

This clone appeared once. The rearrangement uses TRBV18 and TRBJ1-4; weak D call: TRBD1 (5 bases). CDR1 and CDR2 from the germline V gene are KGHSH and LQKENI. CDR3 length equals 14 residues. V was pared by 8 bases and J by 5 bases, with 15 bases between. CDR3 amino acids: CASRGNGLNEKLFF. The CDR3, as DNA: TGTGCCAGCCGGGGGAACGGACTAAATGAAAAACTGTTTTTT.

The V gene is TRBV7-9, the J gene TRBJ1-1, with TRBD1 matching 9 bases. The germline CDR1 and CDR2 sequences are SEHNR and FQNEAQ (reference sequence). The J segment lost 1 base and the V segment lost 1 base, leaving 4 bases of the junction unmatched. The CDR3 totals 16 residues. Here the CDR3 reads CASSLDGQGQNTEAFF. The DNA of the CDR3 is TGTGCCAGCAGCTTAGACGGACAGGGGCAGAACACTGAAGCTTTCTTT. Full variable domain (remainder filled in from reference TRBV7-9 and TRBJ1-1): DTGVSQNPRHKITKRGQNVTFRCDPISEHNRLYWYRQTLGQGPEFLTYFQNEAQLEKSRLLSDRFSAERPKGSFSTLEIQRTEQGDSAMYLCASSLDGQGQNTEAFFGQGTRLTVV.

This chain uses TRBV6-5 with TRBJ2-1, with no clear D. The length of the CDR3 is 15 residues. Trimming pared 6 bases from V and 0 bases from J, leaving 12 bases between. Looked up from germline, CDR1 is MNHEY and CDR2 is SVGAGI. The CDR3 region is CASSPWRSSYNEQFF. In DNA form, the CDR3 reads TGTGCCAGCAGCCCATGGCGGAGCTCCTACAATGAGCAGTTCTTC.

This sequence joins TRBV7-9 and TRBJ1-1; 7 bases fit TRBD1. V was pared by 4 bases and J by 5 bases, with 10 bases of the junction left unmatched. CDR3 length equals 15 residues. Germline loops: CDR1 SEHNR, CDR2 FQNEAQ (reference sequence). The CDR3 DNA follows: TGTGCCAGCAGCTCCACAATGACAGGGCTTACTGAAGCTTTCTTT. It is translated as CASSSTMTGLTEAFF. Full variable domain (rest looked up from reference TRBV7-9 and TRBJ1-1): DTGVSQNPRHKITKRGQNVTFRCDPISEHNRLYWYRQTLGQGPEFLTYFQNEAQLEKSRLLSDRFSAERPKGSFSTLEIQRTEQGDSAMYLCASSSTMTGLTEAFFGQGTRLTVV.

J is TRBJ1-2 and V is TRBV6-5; perhaps TRBD1 as D (6 bases). The CDR3 loop spans 15 amino acids. Between the trimmed V and J ends, which lost 2 bases and 5 bases, there was a span of 15 bases. Germline loops: CDR1 MNHEY, CDR2 SVGAGI. The CDR3 DNA follows: TGTGCCAGCAGTTACAATGGACAGAGAAAATATGGCTACACCTTC. Protein: CASSYNGQRKYGYTF.

The chain combines TRBV9 with TRBJ1-2; TRBD1 matches 12 bases. With 0 bases clipped from V and 5 bases from J, the junction kept 8 bases outside the gene matches. CDR3 length: 17 residues. Germline V gene lookup returns CDR1 SGDLS and CDR2 YYNGEE. In nucleotides, the CDR3 is TGTGCCAGCAGCGTAGGAGGGACAGGGGGCGCGTATTATGGCTACACCTTC. This gives the protein CASSVGGTGGAYYGYTF.

The rearrangement uses TRBV19 and TRBJ2-1; TRBD1 might be the D (6 bases). The CDR3 has 16 residues. Trimming left V 3 bases short and J 2 bases short, with 14 bases between. Germline-derived CDR1 and CDR2 are LNHDA and SQIVND (reference sequence). The CDR3 here is CASSIYYPGAYNEQFF. The CDR3 DNA sequence: TGTGCCAGTAGTATCTATTACCCAGGGGCCTACAATGAGCAGTTCTTC. The whole variable domain, filled in from reference TRBV19 and TRBJ2-1, reads DGGITQSPKYLFRKEGQNVTLSCEQNLNHDAMYWYRQDPGQGLRLIYYSQIVNDFQKGDIAEGYSVSREKKESFPLTVTSAQKNPTAFYLCASSIYYPGAYNEQFFGPGTRLTVL.

This chain joins TRBV30 and TRBJ2-3; 11 bases match TRBD1. Germline trimming cut 5 bases from V and 2 bases from J; bases unmatched to any gene: 18. This CDR3 is 19 amino acids long. The V gene's germline CDR1 is GTSNPN and CDR2 SVGIG (reference sequence). DNA of the CDR3: TGTGCCTGGGGGATGGGCGGACAGGGGGCGAGGGGACCCACAGATACGCAGTATTTT. It translates to CAWGMGGQGARGPTDTQYF.

In its sample, this clone was seen a few times. The chain links TRBV24-1 to TRBJ1-2; the D is unclear. The CDR3 covers 16 residues. Trimming left V 2 bases short and J 4 bases short, with 16 bases between. Germline CDR1 reads KGHDR; CDR2 reads SFDVKD. Here the CDR3 reads CATSDSRVSATYGYTF. DNA of the CDR3: TGTGCCACCAGTGATTCCCGGGTGAGTGCGACCTATGGCTACACCTTC.

The V and J genes are TRBV19 and TRBJ2-1; D unclear. The germline V gene has CDR1 LNHDA and CDR2 SQIVND (reference sequence). V lost 10 bases to trimming and J lost 9 bases, with 25 bases between them. CDR3 size: 15 residues. CDR3 sequence: CATNDQSEERGEQFF. The CDR3 DNA reads as TGTGCCACAAACGATCAGAGCGAGGAGCGTGGTGAGCAGTTCTTC.

J is TRBJ2-7 and V is TRBV6-6; no firm D call. CDR1 and CDR2 from the germline V gene are MNHNY and SVGAGI (reference sequence). CDR3 length: 14 residues. Between the trimmed V and J ends, which lost 6 bases and 4 bases, there was a span of 16 bases. The chain's CDR3 is CASSLDLKSYEQYV. CDR3 sequence (DNA): TGTGCCAGCAGCCTCGATTTGAAGAGTTACGAGCAGTACGTC.

The chain is built from TRBV14 and TRBJ2-1; 8 nucleotides align to TRBD2. The CDR3 spans 16 residues. The germline gives CDR1 SGHDN, CDR2 FVKESK. V lost 4 bases, J lost 10 bases, and 15 bases stayed unmatched. CDR3 nucleotide sequence: TGTGCCAGCAGCCGCTGGGGAAGCGGGGGCGGAAAGGAGCAGTTCTTC. Amino acids: CASSRWGSGGGKEQFF.

This clone is a singleton in its sample. The rearrangement uses TRBV7-2 and TRBJ1-3; D may be TRBD1 (6 bases). Germline V CDR1 and CDR2: SGHTA, FQGNSA. The V gene lost 4 bases and the J gene lost 4 bases, with 17 bases spanning the gap. The CDR3 extends over 16 amino acids. CDR3 nucleotides: TGTGCCAGCAGCTCTCCACCCGCAGGGACAGGAAACACCATATATTTT. It translates to CASSSPPAGTGNTIYF.

The sample holds a few counts of this clone. The chain has TRBV2 and TRBJ1-2; 7 bases are a match to TRBD1. After removal of 11 bases from V and 5 bases from J, the junction contained 11 bases not matched to a gene. The CDR3 has 13 amino acids. The V gene's germline CDR1 is SNHLY and CDR2 FYNNEI. The CDR3 sequence: CAGVAGGGYGYTF. The CDR3 nucleotides are TGTGCCGGCGTCGCAGGGGGTGGGTATGGCTACACCTTC.

The chain has TRBV19 and TRBJ2-4, with TRBD1 matching 12 bases. The germline V gene encodes CDR1 LNHDA and CDR2 SQIVND (reference sequence). V lost 4 bases, J lost 4 bases, and 11 bases stayed unmatched. The CDR3 length is 18 residues. CDR3 in DNA: TGTGCCAGTAGTACGGGACAGGGGGCTCGATATTTTAAAAACATTCAGTACTTC. Translation: CASSTGQGARYFKNIQYF.

V usage is TRBV7-2 and J usage is TRBJ1-4; a possible D gene is TRBD1 (6 bases). Germline CDR1 and CDR2: SGHTA and FQGNSA. Trimming left V 6 bases short and J 6 bases short, with 14 bases between. The CDR3 is made up of 14 amino acids. The CDR3 DNA follows: TGTGCCAGCAGATTGGGAGGGGGTGATGAAAAACTGTTTTTT. Encoded protein: CASRLGGGDEKLFF. Complete variable domain (other parts from reference TRBV7-2 and TRBJ1-4): GAGVSQSPSNKVTEKGKDVELRCDPISGHTALYWYRQSLGQGLEFLIYFQGNSAPDKSGLPSDRFSAERTGGSVSTLTIQRTQQEDSAVYLCASRLGGGDEKLFFGSGTQLSVL.

The genes are TRBV7-6 and TRBJ2-2, with TRBD2 identical over 13 bases. With 4 bases clipped from V and 6 bases from J, the junction kept 5 bases outside the gene matches. There are 16 residues in the CDR3. Germline V gene lookup returns CDR1 SGHVS and CDR2 FNYEAQ. In DNA form, the CDR3 reads TGTGCCAGCAGCTCACCGGGACTAGCGGGACCCGGGGAGCTGTTTTTT. Its protein is CASSSPGLAGPGELFF.